These 29 T cell receptor beta chains originate from one sample sequenced in a study of OX40 agonist ivuxolimab in advanced cancers. The method was immunoSEQ multiplex PCR; TCRdb's version includes in-frame clones alone and lacks a portion of them. The sample lists roughly 48,000 clones, approximately 90% occurring once. The source material was CD4+ or CD8+ T cells sorted from blood, sampled in a trial of the OX40 agonist ivuxolimab. The source is an adult with an advanced solid tumor such as melanoma, head and neck, liver or kidney cancer.

V and J are TRBV11-2 and TRBJ2-7; tentative D call: TRBD2 (6 bases). V lost 1 base to trimming and J lost 6 bases, with 10 bases between them. The CDR3 is 13 amino acids. Germline CDR1 is SGHAT and CDR2 is FQNNGV. CDR3 protein: CASSLAAGLEQYF. Written as DNA, the CDR3 is TGTGCCAGCAGCTTAGCGGCGGGGCTCGAGCAGTACTTC. The full variable domain, its missing parts supplied by reference TRBV11-2 and TRBJ2-7, is EAGVAQSPRYKIIEKRQSVAFWCNPISGHATLYWYQQILGQGPKLLIQFQNNGVVDDSQLPKDRFSAERLKGVDSTLKIQPAKLEDSAVYLCASSLAAGLEQYFGPGTRLTVT.

This sequence joins TRBV27 and TRBJ1-3; weak D call: TRBD1 (6 bases). Per the germline V gene, CDR1 is MNHEY and CDR2 is SMNVEV (reference sequence). V gave up 6 bases and J gave up 4 bases, with 19 bases separating them. CDR3 length: 16 residues. CDR3 loop: CASSPDPGTLGNTIYF. The CDR3 bases are TGTGCCAGCAGCCCGGACCCCGGGACATTAGGAAACACCATATATTTT.

The genes are TRBV7-6 and TRBJ2-2, with 8 bases matching TRBD2. With V trimmed by 5 bases and J by 3 bases, 11 bases remained unmatched. The CDR3 is 17 residues long. Germline V gene lookup returns CDR1 SGHVS and CDR2 FNYEAQ. This CDR3 reads CASSSGGLGPDTGELFF. In DNA, the CDR3 is TGTGCCAGCAGCAGCGGGGGCCTCGGTCCGGACACCGGGGAGCTGTTTTTT.

The chain combines TRBV6-1 with TRBJ2-7; D gene unclear. V was trimmed by 4 bases and J by 1 base, leaving 8 bases between them. Germline CDR1 MNHNS, CDR2 SASEGT. The CDR3 runs to 13 residues. This chain's CDR3 is CASSASTSYEQYF. The CDR3 DNA reads as TGTGCCAGCAGTGCGAGTACATCCTACGAGCAGTACTTC.

The sample holds one count of this clone. The chain combines TRBV29-1 with TRBJ2-7, with a weak D call TRBD2 (6 bases). The CDR3 sequence is 13 residues long. In germline, CDR1 is SQVTM, CDR2 ANQGSEA. Trimming shortened V by 3 bases and J by 2 bases, and 11 bases separated the two germline ends. As DNA, the CDR3 is TGCAGCGTTGAGGTCGGGGGAGCCTACGAGCAGTACTTC. This codes for CSVEVGGAYEQYF.

The V call is TRBV4-3, the J call TRBJ1-2; TRBD1 agrees at 9 bases. The V and J ends lost 0 bases and 4 bases, in that order; junction bases with no gene match: 12. The CDR3 runs 18 residues. The germline gives CDR1 LGHNA, CDR2 YSLEER. CDR3 coding DNA: TGCGCCAGCAGCCAAGATTCCCCGGGGACAGGGACGTTCTATGGCTACACCTTC. This encodes CASSQDSPGTGTFYGYTF.

CDR3 sequence reads: CASKADQETQYF. The CDR3 DNA follows: TGTGCCAGCAAGGCAGATCAAGAGACCCAGTACTTC. The rearrangement uses TRBV7-9 and TRBJ2-5; the D is unclear. CDR3 size: 12 residues. Germline CDR1 reads SEHNR; CDR2 reads FQNEAQ (reference sequence). V was clipped by 7 bases and J by 2 bases, with 8 bases between them.

The sample holds one count of this clone. V usage is TRBV27 and J usage is TRBJ1-2; D is unclear. The CDR3 spans 15 residues. Germline CDR1 is MNHEY and CDR2 is SMNVEV (reference sequence). V lost 0 bases and J 4 bases, leaving 12 bases between the germline ends. CDR3 coding DNA: TGTGCCAGCAGTTTATCGAACCCGGCAGGCTATGGCTACACCTTC. It codes for CASSLSNPAGYGYTF.

V is TRBV9 and J is TRBJ2-2; D is unclear. The CDR3 is 13 residues long. Germline CDR1 reads SGDLS; CDR2 reads YYNGEE. Between the trimmed V and J ends, which lost 0 bases and 6 bases, there was a span of 6 bases. CDR3 coding DNA: TGTGCCAGCAGCGTAGTTGAATCCGGGGAGCTGTTTTTT. Protein sequence: CASSVVESGELFF.

The CDR3 loop is CASSLDEKESWDNSPLHF. In nucleotides, the CDR3 is TGTGCCAGCAGCTTAGATGAGAAGGAGAGTTGGGACAATTCACCCCTCCACTTT. This chain uses TRBV7-9 with TRBJ1-6, with D tentatively TRBD1 (5 bases). CDR1 and CDR2 from the germline V gene are SEHNR and FQNEAQ (reference sequence). The CDR3 is made up of 18 amino acids. Trimming took off 1 base at V and 7 bases at J, with 20 bases between the two ends. The variable domain in full, with the rest retrieved from reference TRBV7-9 and TRBJ1-6, is DTGVSQNPRHKITKRGQNVTFRCDPISEHNRLYWYRQTLGQGPEFLTYFQNEAQLEKSRLLSDRFSAERPKGSFSTLEIQRTEQGDSAMYLCASSLDEKESWDNSPLHFGNGTRLTVT.

This clone was recorded once. The chain recombines TRBV29-1 with TRBJ1-2; no definite D call. The CDR3 has 12 amino acids. CDR1 is SQVTM and CDR2 is ANQGSEA in the germline V gene. Trimming left V 3 bases short and J 0 bases short, with 5 bases between. CDR3 DNA: TGCAGCGTTGATAAAACTAACTATGGCTACACCTTC. Protein: CSVDKTNYGYTF.

The rearrangement joins TRBV19 to TRBJ2-5, with TRBD1 as a possible D gene (6 bases). The CDR3 runs to 19 residues. Germline V gene lookup returns CDR1 LNHDA and CDR2 SQIVND (reference sequence). Between the trimmed V and J ends, which lost 8 bases and 5 bases, there was a span of 33 bases. CDR3 DNA sequence: TGTGCCAGTGAAAGCCGAACAGGGAGTCTTCTTTTGCAGAGGGAGACCCAGTACTTC. Its translation is CASESRTGSLLLQRETQYF. Together with reference TRBV19 and TRBJ2-5, the CDR3 gives the full variable domain: DGGITQSPKYLFRKEGQNVTLSCEQNLNHDAMYWYRQDPGQGLRLIYYSQIVNDFQKGDIAEGYSVSREKKESFPLTVTSAQKNPTAFYLCASESRTGSLLLQRETQYFGPGTRLLVL.

V gene TRBV7-8 combines with J gene TRBJ2-3; D gene ambiguous. V was cut by 2 bases and J by 0 bases, with 6 bases left in between. CDR1 is SGHVS and CDR2 is FQNEAQ in the germline V gene. This CDR3 is built from 14 residues. Written as DNA, the CDR3 is TGTGCCAGCAGCTTAACCGGGAGCACAGATACGCAGTATTTT. Translation: CASSLTGSTDTQYF.

A remark on this clone: This sample also contains other DNA sequences that code for the same CDR3. This chain links TRBV7-8 with TRBJ2-1; a weak D match, TRBD1 (5 bases). The CDR3 has 14 residues. Trimming took 2 bases from V and 3 from J, leaving 8 bases between them. Germline-derived CDR1 and CDR2 are SGHVS and FQNEAQ. The CDR3 loop is CASSLSGFYNEQFF. In DNA, the CDR3 is TGTGCCAGCAGCTTATCAGGGTTCTACAATGAGCAGTTCTTC.

This sequence joins TRBV4-1 and TRBJ2-7; D call uncertain. CDR3 length: 15 residues. Trimming took off 0 bases at V and 0 bases at J, with 9 bases between the two ends. Germline V gene sequence: CDR1 MGHRA, CDR2 YSYEKL. CDR3 loop: CASSQDPDNSYEQYF. The DNA of the CDR3 is TGCGCCAGCAGCCAAGATCCTGACAACTCCTACGAGCAGTACTTC.

The gene calls are TRBV18 and TRBJ2-7; D may correspond to TRBD1 or TRBD2 (5 bases each). This CDR3 has 16 amino acids. Germline CDR1 KGHSH, CDR2 LQKENI. Trimming pared 3 bases from V and 4 bases from J, leaving 19 bases between. The CDR3 DNA reads TGTGCCAGCTCACCGCCGGCCGGGACCGTAGTTTACGAGCAGTACTTC. Protein: CASSPPAGTVVYEQYF. Combining the CDR3 with reference TRBV18 and TRBJ2-7 gives the whole variable domain NAGVMQNPRHLVRRRGQEARLRCSPMKGHSHVYWYRQLPEEGLKFMVYLQKENIIDESGMPKERFSAEFPKEGPSILRIQQVVRGDSAAYFCASSPPAGTVVYEQYFGPGTRLTVT.

This clone showed up just a few times. In DNA, the CDR3 is TGTGCCAGTAGTATACTCGGACAGTCTTCTAGCACAGATACGCAGTATTTT. Amino acids: CASSILGQSSSTDTQYF. The chain has TRBV19 and TRBJ2-3; possible D gene TRBD1, 6 bases. The germline V gene has CDR1 LNHDA and CDR2 SQIVND (reference sequence). Trimming pared 2 bases from V and 0 bases from J, leaving 15 bases between. CDR3 length: 17 amino acids.

CDR3 sequence reads: CASSLLGHTEAFF. As DNA, the CDR3 is TGTGCCAGCAGTTTACTGGGTCACACTGAAGCTTTCTTT. This chain connects TRBV28 to TRBJ1-1; D uncertain. This CDR3 has 13 amino acids. Deletions cut 2 bases from V and 3 bases from J, with 7 bases between. CDR1 and CDR2 from the germline V gene are MDHEN and SYDVKM.

The genes are TRBV28 and TRBJ2-3; 7 bases are shared with TRBD2. Losses at the gene ends were 3 bases for V and 3 bases for J; bases not matched to a gene: 9. Looked up from germline, CDR1 is MDHEN and CDR2 is SYDVKM. The CDR3 has 16 amino acids. The CDR3 coding sequence is TGTGCCAGCAGTTTTATAACCGGGGGGTGGACAGATACGCAGTATTTT. It specifies CASSFITGGWTDTQYF.

The rearrangement links TRBV7-9 to TRBJ2-5, with a tentative D call TRBD2 (5 bases). The V gene's germline CDR1 is SEHNR and CDR2 FQNEAQ (reference sequence). CDR3 length equals 13 residues. V was trimmed by 4 bases and J by 5 bases, leaving 11 bases between them. The CDR3 here is CASSSRAGETQYF. Written as DNA, the CDR3 is TGTGCCAGCAGCTCGAGGGCTGGGGAGACCCAGTACTTC. The whole variable domain, filled in from reference TRBV7-9 and TRBJ2-5, reads DTGVSQNPRHKITKRGQNVTFRCDPISEHNRLYWYRQTLGQGPEFLTYFQNEAQLEKSRLLSDRFSAERPKGSFSTLEIQRTEQGDSAMYLCASSSRAGETQYFGPGTRLLVL.

J is TRBJ2-3 and V is TRBV7-6, with 9 bases fitting TRBD1. Germline-derived CDR1 and CDR2 are SGHVS and FNYEAQ. J was trimmed by 8 bases and V by 5 bases; bases with no gene match: 11. The length of the CDR3 is 15 residues. CDR3 in DNA: TGTGCCAGCAGCCCTAGTGTGGGGGACAGGGCTACGCAGTATTTT. It specifies CASSPSVGDRATQYF.

This rearrangement joins TRBV15 to TRBJ1-1; the match to TRBD1 covers 7 bases. With 5 bases clipped from V and 5 bases from J, the junction kept 8 bases outside the gene matches. The CDR3 loop spans 14 amino acids. Germline lookup yields CDR1 LNHNV and CDR2 YYDKDF (reference sequence). The CDR3 spells CATSDRRGLTEAFF. For the CDR3, the DNA is TGTGCCACCAGCGATCGGAGGGGGCTTACTGAAGCTTTCTTT.

The CDR3 nucleotides are TGTGCCAGCGTACCCTCTGGGGCCAACGTCCTGACTTTC. This codes for CASVPSGANVLTF. The V call is TRBV13, the J call TRBJ2-6, with D unresolved. Germline values: CDR1 PRHDT, CDR2 FYEKMQ (reference sequence). The length of the CDR3 is 13 residues. The ends were cut back, 8 bases at V and 0 bases at J, with 5 bases in the middle.

This clone was recorded only once. The chain uses TRBV5-1 and TRBJ2-2; TRBD1 matches 8 bases. CDR3 length equals 16 residues. Germline V gene lookup returns CDR1 SGHRS and CDR2 YFSETQ. After removal of 4 bases from V and 3 bases from J, the junction contained 8 bases not matched to a gene. The CDR3 region has the DNA TGCGCCAGCAGCACGGCCGGGACAGGAGACACCGGGGAGCTGTTTTTT. Translated, it gives CASSTAGTGDTGELFF. Drawing the rest from reference TRBV5-1 and TRBJ2-2, the complete variable domain is KAGVTQTPRYLIKTRGQQVTLSCSPISGHRSVSWYQQTPGQGLQFLFEYFSETQRNKGNFPGRFSGRQFSNSRSEMNVSTLELGDSALYLCASSTAGTGDTGELFFGEGSRLTVL.

The chain employs TRBV4-1 and TRBJ2-7, with a tentative D call TRBD1 (6 bases). The CDR3 sequence is 13 residues long. Looked up from germline, CDR1 is MGHRA and CDR2 is YSYEKL. Trimming left V 4 bases short and J 6 bases short, with 13 bases between. CDR3 in amino acids: CASSRTAMSEQYF. The DNA for the CDR3 is TGCGCCAGCAGCCGGACAGCGATGAGCGAGCAGTACTTC.

V gene TRBV7-6 combines with J gene TRBJ2-2; D gene unclear. Germline loops: CDR1 SGHVS, CDR2 FNYEAQ. Trimming stripped 5 bases from V and 8 bases from J, with 12 bases between. The length of the CDR3 is 13 residues. The CDR3 here is CASSPSGGGELFF. The CDR3 coding sequence is TGTGCCAGCAGCCCCTCCGGCGGTGGGGAGCTGTTTTTT.

The chain combines TRBV7-9 with TRBJ2-5; the D call may be TRBD1 or TRBD2 (5 bases each). The V end lost 3 bases, the J end lost 4 bases, and 18 bases lay between the germline ends. The germline V gene encodes CDR1 SEHNR and CDR2 FQNEAQ (reference sequence). There are 16 residues in the CDR3. The CDR3 nucleotides read TGTGCCAGCAGCTTTGAGGTGGGACCGGGGCCAGAGACCCAGTACTTC. This sequence encodes CASSFEVGPGPETQYF.

The chain employs TRBV18 and TRBJ1-3; D gene unclear. The CDR3 sequence is 13 residues long. V lost 7 bases and J 1 base, leaving 8 bases between the germline ends. Germline CDR1 KGHSH, CDR2 LQKENI. CDR3 protein: CASYEASGNTIYF. The CDR3 nucleotides read TGTGCCAGCTACGAGGCTTCTGGAAACACCATATATTTT. Complete variable domain (other parts from reference TRBV18 and TRBJ1-3): NAGVMQNPRHLVRRRGQEARLRCSPMKGHSHVYWYRQLPEEGLKFMVYLQKENIIDESGMPKERFSAEFPKEGPSILRIQQVVRGDSAAYFCASYEASGNTIYFGEGSWLTVV.

The chain employs TRBV7-9 and TRBJ2-7; 13 bases line up with TRBD2. CDR3 length: 15 amino acids. Looked up from germline, CDR1 is SEHNR and CDR2 is FQNEAQ (reference sequence). Losses at the gene ends were 5 bases for V and 1 base for J; bases not matched to a gene: 2. The CDR3 protein is CASSAGLAGSYEQYF. In DNA, the CDR3 is TGTGCCAGCAGCGCGGGACTAGCGGGGTCCTACGAGCAGTACTTC. The variable domain in full, completed from reference TRBV7-9 and TRBJ2-7, reads DTGVSQNPRHKITKRGQNVTFRCDPISEHNRLYWYRQTLGQGPEFLTYFQNEAQLEKSRLLSDRFSAERPKGSFSTLEIQRTEQGDSAMYLCASSAGLAGSYEQYFGPGTRLTVT.